This entry describes one T cell receptor beta chain. Its antigen remains unidentified. This entry comes from a study of regulatory T cells in long-lasting Graves disease. Study summary: Positive TSH receptor antibodies alongside over 5 years of antithyroid drugs were what marked Graves' disease as persistent. Study-level findings and limits: Persistent disease exhibited a predilection for TRBV28, TRBJ1-2 and TRBJ2-5. Accuracy may have suffered from the small sample size.

According to the study, TCR beta libraries were built with iRepertoire HTBI primers and CDR3-region Arm-PCR. TCRdb re-called the multiplex PCR reads with MiXCR, one entry per CDR3 protein. There are about 400,000 distinct CDR3 sequences in the sample; less than 25% occur only once, and about 20% lies in the top ten. Germline assignment: CDR1 LGHNA and CDR2 YNFKEQ. V dropped 3 bases and J dropped 11; count of bases not matched to a gene: 6. This CDR3 region has 12 residues. Time point defined: persistent/refractory GD, antithyroid drugs over 5 years with positive TRAb. From RNA extracted from PBMCs, the TCR library was made. Enrollment of patients was through an endocrinology department in Xi'an, China.

V usage is TRBV4-2 and J usage is TRBJ1-1, with TRBD1 identical over 7 bases. The sequence was collected from a female donor with Graves disease. The sample in question was peripheral blood mononuclear cells (PBMCs), obtained when the disease was refractory, from a patient treated with antithyroid drugs. The CDR3 DNA sequence: TGTGCCAGCAGCCAGGATACAGGGGACGCTTTCTTT. It yields the protein CASSQDTGDAFF.